Below, 24 T cell receptor beta chains from the same sample are listed, as sequenced in a study of T cells in Graves' hyperthyroidism and ophthalmopathy. Template material for amplifying TCR beta CDR3 regions consisted of RNA transcripts. TCR CDR3 underwent first-round RT-PCR with the HTBI primer set. TCRdb re-analysed the multiplex PCR reads in MiXCR, keeping a single row per CDR3 protein. Found here are approximately 870,000 distinct CDR3 sequences, approximately 40% of them singletons; the top ten hold 8.9%. The sequencing input was blood. The receptors here all came from a man between 18 and 35 years old with Graves' hyperthyroidism.

This sequence joins TRBV2 and TRBJ1-4, with D possibly being TRBD1 (5 bases). The ends were cut back, 6 bases at V and 10 bases at J, with 12 bases in the middle. The CDR3 is made up of 12 amino acids. Germline loops: CDR1 SNHLY, CDR2 FYNNEI. Here the CDR3 reads CASSHPGRKLFF. The CDR3 DNA sequence: TGTGCCAGCAGCCATCCAGGGAGAAAACTGTTTTTT.

This clonotype was observed once. V gene TRBV20-1 combines with J gene TRBJ2-7; D gene uncertain. The germline V gene encodes CDR1 DFQATT and CDR2 SNEGSKA (reference sequence). Between the trimmed V and J ends, which lost 3 bases and 6 bases, there was a span of 9 bases. There are 11 residues in the CDR3. The CDR3: CSASLLGEQYF. CDR3 bases: TGCAGTGCTAGCCTTTTGGGCGAGCAGTACTTC.

The chain has TRBV2 and TRBJ2-7; 7 nucleotides match TRBD1. From germline, CDR1 is SNHLY and CDR2 FYNNEI. V gave up 5 bases and J gave up 6 bases; unmatched junction bases: 13. There are 15 residues in the CDR3. The CDR3 sequence: CASSPRPAGGPEQYF. Written as DNA, the CDR3 is TGTGCCAGCAGTCCCCGCCCGGCAGGGGGACCCGAGCAGTACTTC.

The J gene is TRBJ1-2, the V gene TRBV10-3, with D perhaps TRBD1 (5 bases). This CDR3 comprises 14 residues. Germline CDR1 reads ENHRY; CDR2 reads SYGVKD. V was pared by 6 bases and J by 6 bases, with 17 bases between. In DNA, the CDR3 is TGTGCCATCAGCGGGTTGGGGGGTCCGCATGGCTACACCTTC. Amino acid sequence: CAISGLGGPHGYTF.

CDR3 DNA sequence: TGCGCCAGCAGGTGGAGGGACAGGGGACCGTACGAGCAGTACTTC. Its protein is CASRWRDRGPYEQYF. The gene calls are TRBV5-1 and TRBJ2-7; TRBD1 matches 10 bases. V was clipped by 5 bases and J by 4 bases; unmatched bases: 9. This CDR3 contains 15 residues. From germline, CDR1 is SGHRS and CDR2 YFSETQ.

The rearrangement links TRBV7-3 to TRBJ1-1, with 7 positions matching TRBD1. CDR3 length equals 14 residues. J lost 1 base, V lost 7 bases, and 6 bases had no gene match. In germline, CDR1 is SGHTA, CDR2 FQGTGA. The CDR3 here is CASTTGQRNTEAFF. The CDR3 coding sequence is TGTGCCAGCACCACGGGACAGAGGAACACTGAAGCTTTCTTT.

This chain joins TRBV10-3 and TRBJ2-6; a possible D gene is TRBD1 (6 bases). Deletions cut 2 bases from V and 2 bases from J, with 7 bases between. Germline CDR1 ENHRY, CDR2 SYGVKD. The CDR3 is 15 amino acids. CDR3 amino acids: CAISETGTGANVLTF. Written as DNA, the CDR3 is TGTGCCATCAGTGAGACAGGGACTGGGGCCAACGTCCTGACTTTC.

This clonotype was counted between two and nine times. The rearrangement uses TRBV12-3 or TRBV12-4 and TRBJ2-7; D may be TRBD2 (5 bases). V dropped 6 bases and J dropped 3 bases, with 18 bases sitting between them. This CDR3 has 15 amino acids. CDR3 sequence (DNA): TGTGCCAGCAGCCCTATGACGGGGAAAGACTACGAGCAGTACTTC. Translating it yields CASSPMTGKDYEQYF.

CDR3 in amino acids: CASSFRGASSSGANVLTF. CDR3 sequence (DNA): TGTGCCAGCAGCTTTCGCGGGGCCTCATCCTCTGGGGCCAACGTCCTGACTTTC. This sequence joins TRBV7-9 and TRBJ2-6, with D possibly matching TRBD2 (6 bases). This CDR3 spans 18 amino acids. The V gene's germline CDR1 is SEHNR and CDR2 FQNEAQ (reference sequence). V gave up 3 bases and J gave up 0 bases, with 15 bases separating them.

Of note for this clonotype: A much larger clone sits a single nucleotide away, making a read error possible. The chain uses TRBV7-9 and TRBJ2-5, with D tentatively TRBD1 or TRBD2 (6 bases each). The CDR3 spans 13 residues. Germline lookup yields CDR1 SEHNR and CDR2 FQNEAQ (reference sequence). V lost 5 bases and J lost 5, with 12 bases in between. In DNA form, the CDR3 reads TGTGCCAGCAGCAAGGGGGGTTTGGAGACCCAGTACTTC. Translated, it gives CASSKGGLETQYF.

The V gene is TRBV29-1, the J gene TRBJ1-5, with 8 bases lining up with TRBD1. CDR1 and CDR2 (germline): SQVTM, ANQGSEA. Trimming took 3 bases from V and 1 from J; bases not matched to a gene: 17. The CDR3 has 19 amino acids. CDR3 nucleotide sequence: TGCAGCGTTGAGGGGGAGGGGGCTTCAGGGGGCGAAAGCAATCAGCCCCAGCATTTT. This gives the protein CSVEGEGASGGESNQPQHF.

A few counts support this clonotype. This chain joins TRBV7-8 and TRBJ1-1; a weak D match, TRBD1 (5 bases). Trimming took 2 bases from V and 1 from J, leaving 14 bases between them. The CDR3 runs 16 residues. Germline CDR1 SGHVS, CDR2 FQNEAQ. The CDR3 reads CASSLYPGISNTEAFF. As DNA, the CDR3 is TGTGCCAGCAGCTTATATCCAGGGATATCGAACACTGAAGCTTTCTTT.

This clonotype was seen repeatedly, ten times or more. This chain connects TRBV29-1 to TRBJ2-2; TRBD1 might be the D (6 bases). The germline CDR1 and CDR2 sequences are SQVTM and ANQGSEA. The germline V and J ends were trimmed by 6 bases and 3 bases, with 11 bases remaining between them. The CDR3 sequence is 13 residues long. The CDR3 spells CSVAGTYTGELFF. CDR3 DNA: TGCAGCGTCGCCGGGACATACACCGGGGAGCTGTTTTTT.

The rearrangement uses TRBV7-2 and TRBJ1-2, with a weak D call TRBD1 (5 bases). Per germline, CDR1 SGHTA and CDR2 FQGNSA. The CDR3 totals 15 residues. The V end was cut by 5 bases, the J end by 2 bases, with 15 bases between. CDR3 sequence: CASSVSGTGNYGYTF. For the CDR3, the DNA is TGTGCCAGCAGCGTTTCCGGGACTGGGAACTATGGCTACACCTTC. Looking up the rest from reference TRBV7-2 and TRBJ1-2 gives the full variable domain: GAGVSQSPSNKVTEKGKDVELRCDPISGHTALYWYRQSLGQGLEFLIYFQGNSAPDKSGLPSDRFSAERTGGSVSTLTIQRTQQEDSAVYLCASSVSGTGNYGYTFGSGTRLTVV.

The J gene is TRBJ2-5, the V gene TRBV6-5; the D gene could be TRBD1 or TRBD2 (5 bases each). This CDR3 comprises 16 residues. V was trimmed by 5 bases and J by 2 bases, leaving 18 bases between them. CDR1 is MNHEY, CDR2 SVGAGI, per germline. The CDR3 region has the DNA TGTGCCAGCAGTCCCCTAGGGGTTCGGGGACAAGAGACCCAGTACTTC. It yields the protein CASSPLGVRGQETQYF.

The chain carries TRBV10-3 and TRBJ1-1; D may be TRBD1 (6 bases). The CDR3 consists of 15 residues. CDR1 is ENHRY and CDR2 is SYGVKD in the germline V gene. V shed 6 bases and J shed 0 bases, with 14 bases lying between them. The CDR3: CAIRATTGMNTEAFF. The CDR3 coding sequence is TGTGCCATCAGAGCTACAACAGGGATGAACACTGAAGCTTTCTTT.

V is TRBV12-3 or TRBV12-4 and J is TRBJ1-1; TRBD1 matches at 11 bases. CDR3 size: 16 residues. V lost 5 bases to trimming and J lost 0 bases; unmatched junction nucleotides: 5. CDR3 loop: CASSDGQGALNTEAFF. Written as DNA, the CDR3 is TGTGCCAGCAGTGACGGACAGGGGGCCCTGAACACTGAAGCTTTCTTT.

This clonotype was observed many times. The rearrangement uses TRBV7-9 and TRBJ1-1, with a tentative D call TRBD1 (5 bases). V was trimmed by 5 bases and J by 6 bases, leaving 13 bases between them. The germline V gene encodes CDR1 SEHNR and CDR2 FQNEAQ (reference sequence). This CDR3 is built from 13 residues. CDR3 coding DNA: TGTGCCAGCAGCGCACCCAGGGTGCCTGAAGCTTTCTTT. This sequence encodes CASSAPRVPEAFF.

This chain connects TRBV7-6 to TRBJ2-5; maybe TRBD2 (6 bases). CDR3 length equals 14 residues. Trimming removed 5 bases at V and 3 bases at J, with 13 bases between. The V gene's germline CDR1 is SGHVS and CDR2 FNYEAQ. CDR3 bases: TGTGCCAGCAGCCCACGGGGGAAAGAAGAGACCCAGTACTTC. It translates to CASSPRGKEETQYF.

This clonotype has more than one count but fewer than ten. The chain joins TRBV4-1 to TRBJ1-1; D remains unclear. Germline CDR1 MGHRA, CDR2 YSYEKL. With 0 bases removed from V and 7 bases from J, the gap between germline ends came to 9 bases. The CDR3 covers 13 residues. The CDR3 DNA reads TGCGCCAGCAGCCAAGAGTCCCAGGATGAAGCTTTCTTT. This encodes CASSQESQDEAFF.

As regards this clonotype: A clone one base away is much larger, so this may be a read error. This chain's CDR3 is CASSVVTEFNYGYTF. The CDR3 nucleotides are TGTGCCAGCAGCGTAGTCACAGAATTTAACTATGGCTACACCTTC. The chain combines TRBV5-8 with TRBJ1-2; unclear D gene. There are 15 residues in the CDR3. Germline V CDR1 and CDR2: SGHTS, YDEGEE. Trimming left V 4 bases short and J 1 base short, with 14 bases between.

This clonotype was counted a single time. The V and J genes are TRBV5-6 and TRBJ1-4; TRBD1 aligns across 7 bases. Germline lookup yields CDR1 SGHDT and CDR2 YYEEEE. The CDR3 totals 16 residues. V gave up 5 bases and J gave up 7 bases; unmatched junction bases: 14. CDR3 coding DNA: TGTGCCAGCAGTTTTTTTAGGGGGCAGGAGGGTGAAAAACTGTTTTTT. Protein sequence: CASSFFRGQEGEKLFF.

The CDR3 reads CAIRTGGARNTEAFF. CDR3 in DNA: TGTGCCATCAGGACAGGGGGCGCGAGAAACACTGAAGCTTTCTTT. The genes are TRBV10-3 and TRBJ1-1, with 10 bases aligning to TRBD1. The CDR3 spans 15 residues. The junction had 6 bases not matched to a gene; V was cut back by 6 bases and J by 2 bases. Germline CDR1 and CDR2: ENHRY and SYGVKD.

This rearrangement joins TRBV10-3 to TRBJ1-5; 7 bases are a match to TRBD1. This CDR3 is 12 amino acids long. CDR1 is ENHRY, CDR2 SYGVKD, per germline. The V and J ends lost 10 bases and 6 bases, in that order; junction bases with no gene match: 6. The CDR3 DNA is TGTGCCACCGGGACAGATATTCAGCCCCAGCATTTT. Encoded protein: CATGTDIQPQHF.